This T cell receptor beta chain was sequenced for a study of blood T cells in healthy people across ages. This clonotype has only a few counts. Alongside a J-beta primer mix, a sample-barcoded 5' primer served in a second PCR lasting about 7 to 12 cycles. MiXCR was run by TCRdb on the 5' RACE reads, yielding one entry per CDR3 protein. There are 730,000 or so distinct CDR3 sequences in the sample; 35% to 50% occur only once, and about 30% lies in the top ten. V trimming: 3 bases; J trimming: 7 bases; junction bases outside the gene matches: 5. Germline CDR1 reads MGHDK; CDR2 reads SYGVNS. This CDR3 contains 16 residues.

The specimen was blood. The chain links TRBV25-1 to TRBJ1-6, with 11 bases identical to TRBD1. The TCR originated in an elderly man in good health. CDR3 in amino acids: CASSETGTGGNSPLHF. DNA for the CDR3: TGTGCCAGCAGTGAGACCGGGACAGGGGGGAATTCACCCCTCCACTTT.